The 9 T cell receptor beta chains reported below all come from one sample, sequenced in a study of radiotherapy plus CTLA-4 blockade in lung cancer. This table comes from immunoSEQ multiplex PCR, and its TCRdb copy is limited to in-frame clones, with some not included. The sample includes approximately 95,000 clones, around 83% seen only once; the top ten take approximately 3.4%. The sample was peripheral blood, taken from a patient treated with radiotherapy plus ipilimumab. These receptors originate from a human donor with non-small cell lung cancer who had a partial response to radiotherapy plus ipilimumab.

The chain has TRBV6-5 and TRBJ1-4; no reliable D call. The CDR3 covers 16 residues. Germline assignment: CDR1 MNHEY and CDR2 SVGAGI. Trimming removed 0 bases at V and 3 bases at J, with 11 bases between. The chain's CDR3 is CASSYSGVVANEKLFF. CDR3 bases: TGTGCCAGCAGTTACTCGGGAGTCGTGGCTAATGAAAAACTGTTTTTT.

The V call is TRBV5-4, the J call TRBJ2-7; 15 bases map to TRBD2. The CDR3 contains 17 residues. In germline, CDR1 is SGHNT, CDR2 YYREEE (reference sequence). The J segment lost 5 bases and the V segment lost 4 bases, leaving 10 bases of the junction unmatched. CDR3 protein: CASSPGTSGRKIHEQYF. The DNA for the CDR3 is TGTGCCAGCAGCCCCGGGACTAGCGGGAGGAAGATCCACGAGCAGTACTTC. The variable domain in full, with the rest retrieved from reference TRBV5-4 and TRBJ2-7, is ETGVTQSPTHLIKTRGQQVTLRCSSQSGHNTVSWYQQALGQGPQFIFQYYREEENGRGNFPPRFSGLQFPNYSSELNVNALELDDSALYLCASSPGTSGRKIHEQYFGPGTRLTVT.

In this sample, this clone turned up a few times. V gene TRBV4-1 combines with J gene TRBJ1-5, with D maybe TRBD1 (5 bases). Trimming took off 2 bases at V and 7 bases at J, with 12 bases between the two ends. The CDR3 is 14 residues long. Germline V lookup: CDR1 MGHRA, CDR2 YSYEKL. For the CDR3, the DNA is TGCGCCAGCAGCCAAACTCAGGGCAGGCAGCCCCAGCATTTT. Protein product: CASSQTQGRQPQHF.

The CDR3 loop reads CSVGTGQVAETQYF. CDR3 nucleotides: TGCAGCGTGGGGACAGGGCAGGTCGCAGAGACCCAGTACTTC. The V gene is TRBV29-1, the J gene TRBJ2-5; 9 bases fit TRBD1. The CDR3 consists of 14 residues. The trim removed 6 bases at V and 4 bases at J, leaving 9 bases unmatched. In germline, CDR1 is SQVTM, CDR2 ANQGSEA.

The J gene is TRBJ2-6, the V gene TRBV2; D possibly corresponds to TRBD2 (6 bases). The CDR3 has 17 amino acids. The germline gives CDR1 SNHLY, CDR2 FYNNEI. V was cut by 3 bases and J by 0 bases, with 12 bases left in between. For the CDR3, the DNA is TGTGCCAGCAGTGACGGGGGAACGGTCTCTGGGGCCAACGTCCTGACTTTC. Translation: CASSDGGTVSGANVLTF.

The rearrangement links TRBV10-2 to TRBJ2-1, with D possibly matching TRBD2 (6 bases). Germline CDR1 reads WSHSY; CDR2 reads SAAADI. The CDR3 has 13 amino acids. Trimming removed 3 bases from V and 6 bases from J, with 9 bases in between. As DNA, the CDR3 is TGCGCCAGCAGTGATCAGCGGGCCAATGAGCAGTTCTTC. It specifies CASSDQRANEQFF.

Only a few counts were recorded for this clone. V usage is TRBV7-2 and J usage is TRBJ2-5, with a possible D match to TRBD2 (5 bases). Germline assignment: CDR1 SGHTA and CDR2 FQGNSA. CDR3 length: 15 residues. The germline V and J ends were trimmed by 3 bases and 3 bases, with 14 bases remaining between them. The CDR3 here is CASSFLSGTKETQYF. CDR3 nucleotides: TGTGCCAGCAGCTTCCTAAGCGGAACGAAAGAGACCCAGTACTTC.

The chain uses TRBV6-1 and TRBJ2-7, with D perhaps TRBD1 (6 bases). The CDR3 spans 15 residues. Germline CDR1 and CDR2: MNHNS and SASEGT. Trimming pared 7 bases from V and 4 bases from J, leaving 20 bases between. In DNA form, the CDR3 reads TGTGCCAGCATGGGTTTACAGGGTTCTGGATACGAGCAGTACTTC. This gives the protein CASMGLQGSGYEQYF.

This clone appeared a single time. V and J are TRBV6-1 and TRBJ2-1, with TRBD1 identical over 8 bases. J gave up 4 bases and V 5 bases, and 4 bases lay outside the gene matches. CDR1 is MNHNS, CDR2 SASEGT, per germline. This CDR3 is 14 amino acids long. The CDR3 coding sequence is TGTGCCAGCAGTTCCGACAGGGGATACAATGAGCAGTTCTTC. Translated: CASSSDRGYNEQFF.